Listed here is a single T cell receptor beta chain. These data come from a study of blood T cell repertoires in COVID-19. At the level of the study: Nucleic acid was either cDNA or gDNA, and it came from T cells, B-cell-depleted T cells, or PBMCs.

The V end was cut by 11 bases, the J end by 0 bases, with 11 bases between. The CDR3 loop spans 14 amino acids. Germline CDR1 reads MDHEN; CDR2 reads SYDVKM. In the source study's methods: Reference gene primer amplification gave nucleated cell count estimates. Assay: immunoSEQ multiplex PCR; the TCRdb copy retains only in-frame clones and omits some. The DNA was the basis for D and trimming; V, J and clone size are from that table. The sample yields about 85,000 clones, 80% to 95% seen once. The V and J genes are TRBV28 and TRBJ2-6; D is unresolved. Specimen: peripheral blood. This sequence originates from a human donor with active COVID-19. The donor label of this sample is uncertain. The CDR3 DNA is TGTGCCCACGAGGAAGGCTCTGGGGCCAACGTCCTGACTTTC. Translating gives CAHEEGSGANVLTF.